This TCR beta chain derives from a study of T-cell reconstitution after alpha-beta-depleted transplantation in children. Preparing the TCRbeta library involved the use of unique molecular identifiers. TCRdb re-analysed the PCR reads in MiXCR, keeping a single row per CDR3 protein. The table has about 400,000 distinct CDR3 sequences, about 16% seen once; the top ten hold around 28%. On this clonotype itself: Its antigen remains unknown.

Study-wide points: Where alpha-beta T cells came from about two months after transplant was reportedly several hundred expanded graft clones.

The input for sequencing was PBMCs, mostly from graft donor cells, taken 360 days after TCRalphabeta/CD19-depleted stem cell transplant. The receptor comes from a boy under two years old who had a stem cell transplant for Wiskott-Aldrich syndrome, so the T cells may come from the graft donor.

As DNA, the CDR3 is TGTGCCAGCAGTTTCCTCTCGACAGCCAGGAACACCGGGGAGCTGTTTTTT. Protein sequence: CASSFLSTARNTGELFF. The chain recombines TRBV12-3 or TRBV12-4 with TRBJ2-2; TRBD1 is a possible D gene (5 bases). CDR3 length equals 17 residues. The V gene lost 3 bases and the J gene lost 1 base, with 15 bases spanning the gap.